The subject of this entry is one T cell receptor beta chain. Per the authors' pipeline: Amplified reference gene primers provided the basis for estimating nucleated cell counts. Clones were sequenced by immunoSEQ multiplex PCR, and TCRdb holds only the in-frame ones, with some missing. Clone size and V and J calls were adopted from that table, with D and trimming inferred from the DNA. The sample has about 150,000 clones; approximately 78% are singletons. These data originate in a study of blood T cell repertoires in COVID-19. Study background: The analysed material was cDNA or gDNA that came from T cells, B-cell-depleted T cells, or PBMCs.

V was clipped by 6 bases and J by 0 bases, with 12 bases between them. The CDR3 extends over 15 amino acids. CDR1 is MNHEY and CDR2 is SVGAGI in the germline V gene. This receptor was identified in a human donor with acute or convalescent COVID-19. The donor label of this sample is uncertain. This chain connects TRBV6-5 to TRBJ1-5; D remains ambiguous. Sequencing was done on a sample of peripheral blood. CDR3 protein: CASSRGGNSNQPQHF. The CDR3 DNA reads TGTGCCAGCAGCCGGGGAGGGAATAGCAATCAGCCCCAGCATTTT.